These T cell receptor beta chains were read from a single sample in a study of T cell responses to AZD1222 COVID-19 vaccine. The assay was immunoSEQ multiplex PCR, and TCRdb's table has in-frame clones only and misses some. Of more than 150,000 clones listed, roughly 93% were seen once; the top ten hold roughly 9.2%. Source: peripheral blood, taken on day 0 of AZD1222 vaccination. These receptors came from an adult in good health. CDR3s include the opening cysteine and the closing phenylalanine or tryptophan. A D gene is named only where the DNA matches it firmly. Clone size is shown for a subset of rows, as once, few, many or a class of expanded clone.

d_call: TRBD2
v_call: TRBV4-3
j_call: TRBJ2-6
clone_size: .
cdr3_aa: CASSQRVAGEGSGANVLTF
cdr3_nt: TGCGCCAGCAGCCAAAGGGTAGCGGGAGAAGGGTCTGGGGCCAACGTCCTGACTTTC

d_call: TRBD2
v_call: TRBV7-2
j_call: TRBJ2-1
clone_size: .
cdr3_aa: CASSIGLAGVSRDNEQFF
cdr3_nt: TGTGCCAGCAGCATCGGACTAGCGGGAGTCAGCCGAGACAATGAGCAGTTCTTC

d_call: .
v_call: TRBV5-1
j_call: TRBJ1-4
clone_size: few
cdr3_aa: CASSLGLLATNEKLFF
cdr3_nt: TGCGCCAGCAGCTTGGGGCTGCTAGCAACTAATGAAAAACTGTTTTTT

d_call: TRBD1
v_call: TRBV24-1
j_call: TRBJ1-5
clone_size: .
cdr3_aa: CATSDTGESNQPQHF
cdr3_nt: TGTGCCACCAGTGACACAGGGGAGAGCAATCAGCCCCAGCATTTT

d_call: TRBD1
v_call: TRBV7-3
j_call: TRBJ2-7
clone_size: .
cdr3_aa: CASSPRDREASYEQYF
cdr3_nt: TGTGCCAGCAGCCCCAGGGACAGGGAAGCCTCCTACGAGCAGTACTTC

d_call: .
v_call: TRBV9
j_call: TRBJ2-2
clone_size: .
cdr3_aa: CASSVEGTSWAGELFF
cdr3_nt: TGTGCCAGCAGCGTAGAGGGGACGAGTTGGGCCGGGGAGCTGTTTTTT

d_call: TRBD2
v_call: TRBV30
j_call: TRBJ2-7
clone_size: .
cdr3_aa: CAWTPGGANEQYF
cdr3_nt: TGTGCCTGGACCCCGGGAGGAGCCAACGAGCAGTACTTC

d_call: TRBD1
v_call: TRBV28
j_call: TRBJ2-7
clone_size: .
cdr3_aa: CASSPRTGRTYEQYF
cdr3_nt: TGTGCCAGCAGTCCTCGGACAGGCCGAACCTACGAGCAGTACTTC

d_call: .
v_call: TRBV28
j_call: TRBJ1-6
clone_size: few
cdr3_aa: CASSLFTGYSYNSPLHF
cdr3_nt: TGTGCCAGCAGTTTATTTACAGGATACTCCTATAATTCACCCCTCCACTTT

d_call: .
v_call: TRBV4-1
j_call: TRBJ1-2
clone_size: .
cdr3_aa: CASSQEGGAGYGYTF
cdr3_nt: TGCGCCAGCAGCCAAGAGGGGGGGGCAGGCTATGGCTACACCTTC

d_call: .
v_call: TRBV7-6
j_call: TRBJ2-7
clone_size: few
cdr3_aa: CASRDLRSYEQYF
cdr3_nt: TGTGCCAGCAGGGACCTCCGCTCCTACGAGCAGTACTTC

d_call: TRBD2
v_call: TRBV27
j_call: TRBJ2-3
clone_size: .
cdr3_aa: CASSQPGLAGADTQYF
cdr3_nt: TGTGCCAGCAGTCAGCCGGGACTAGCGGGAGCAGATACGCAGTATTTT

d_call: .
v_call: TRBV4-3
j_call: TRBJ1-2
clone_size: .
cdr3_aa: CASSQEAGVDYGYTF
cdr3_nt: TGCGCCAGCAGCCAAGAGGCAGGGGTGGACTATGGCTACACCTTC

d_call: TRBD1
v_call: TRBV3-1/TRBV3-2
j_call: TRBJ1-1
clone_size: once
cdr3_aa: CASQGGSAEAFF
cdr3_nt: TGTGCCAGCCAGGGGGGTTCGGCTGAAGCTTTCTTT

d_call: .
v_call: TRBV29-1
j_call: TRBJ2-5
clone_size: .
cdr3_aa: CSVAVLASRETQYF
cdr3_nt: TGCAGCGTTGCGGTACTAGCCTCAAGGGAGACCCAGTACTTC

d_call: TRBD1
v_call: TRBV6-1
j_call: TRBJ1-5
clone_size: .
cdr3_aa: CASSGQRTGGGRGQPQHF
cdr3_nt: TGTGCCAGCAGTGGACAGAGGACAGGGGGAGGTCGAGGTCAGCCCCAGCATTTT

d_call: .
v_call: TRBV28
j_call: TRBJ1-1
clone_size: .
cdr3_aa: CASSSVHSIGLPAATEAFF
cdr3_nt: TGTGCCAGCAGTTCTGTACACTCCATCGGCCTCCCTGCTGCGACTGAAGCTTTCTTT

d_call: .
v_call: TRBV9
j_call: TRBJ2-7
clone_size: .
cdr3_aa: CASSVVSSALFSEQYF
cdr3_nt: TGTGCCAGCAGCGTAGTCAGTAGTGCCCTCTTCAGCGAGCAGTACTTC

d_call: TRBD1
v_call: TRBV28
j_call: TRBJ1-6
clone_size: .
cdr3_aa: CASSQTGRIVHF
cdr3_nt: TGTGCCAGCAGCCAGACAGGGAGAATTGTCCACTTT

d_call: .
v_call: TRBV7-9
j_call: TRBJ1-2
clone_size: .
cdr3_aa: CASSLGAGPVREYTF
cdr3_nt: TGTGCCAGCAGCTTAGGGGCAGGGCCGGTGCGCGAATACACCTTC

d_call: .
v_call: TRBV29-1
j_call: TRBJ2-1
clone_size: once
cdr3_aa: CSVALGGTSYNEQFF
cdr3_nt: TGCAGCGTCGCCCTTGGGGGGACCTCCTACAATGAGCAGTTCTTC

d_call: .
v_call: TRBV7-6
j_call: TRBJ1-4
clone_size: .
cdr3_aa: CASSPLRGALNEKLFF
cdr3_nt: TGTGCCAGCAGCCCCCTTAGAGGGGCCCTTAATGAAAAACTGTTTTTT

d_call: .
v_call: TRBV19
j_call: TRBJ1-2
clone_size: .
cdr3_aa: CASSTGGVWNYGYTF
cdr3_nt: TGTGCCAGTAGTACGGGAGGGGTCTGGAACTATGGCTACACCTTC

d_call: .
v_call: TRBV13
j_call: TRBJ2-7
clone_size: .
cdr3_aa: CASSLTAYEQYF
cdr3_nt: TGTGCCAGCAGCTTGACGGCATACGAGCAGTACTTC

d_call: .
v_call: TRBV5-1
j_call: TRBJ2-3
clone_size: .
cdr3_aa: CASRRDGTSTDTQYF
cdr3_nt: TGCGCCAGCAGGAGAGATGGGACAAGCACAGATACGCAGTATTTT

d_call: .
v_call: TRBV11-2
j_call: TRBJ1-1
clone_size: .
cdr3_aa: CASSPRQILWGTEAFF
cdr3_nt: TGTGCCAGCAGCCCAAGACAGATTCTATGGGGGACTGAAGCTTTCTTT

d_call: TRBD1
v_call: TRBV5-4
j_call: TRBJ1-6
clone_size: .
cdr3_aa: CASSGKAMTGEVDSPLHF
cdr3_nt: TGTGCCAGCAGCGGGAAGGCAATGACAGGGGAGGTTGATTCACCCCTCCACTTT

d_call: TRBD2
v_call: TRBV20-1
j_call: TRBJ2-1
clone_size: .
cdr3_aa: CSASRLAARTNEQFF
cdr3_nt: TGCAGTGCTAGTCGTCTAGCGGCTCGTACCAATGAGCAGTTCTTC

d_call: .
v_call: TRBV2
j_call: TRBJ1-5
clone_size: .
cdr3_aa: CASSEVGIGNQPQHF
cdr3_nt: TGTGCCAGCAGTGAAGTGGGGATCGGCAATCAGCCCCAGCATTTT

d_call: .
v_call: TRBV4-2
j_call: TRBJ1-3
clone_size: .
cdr3_aa: CASSQDMWSTIYF
cdr3_nt: TGTGCCAGCAGCCAAGATATGTGGTCCACCATATATTTT